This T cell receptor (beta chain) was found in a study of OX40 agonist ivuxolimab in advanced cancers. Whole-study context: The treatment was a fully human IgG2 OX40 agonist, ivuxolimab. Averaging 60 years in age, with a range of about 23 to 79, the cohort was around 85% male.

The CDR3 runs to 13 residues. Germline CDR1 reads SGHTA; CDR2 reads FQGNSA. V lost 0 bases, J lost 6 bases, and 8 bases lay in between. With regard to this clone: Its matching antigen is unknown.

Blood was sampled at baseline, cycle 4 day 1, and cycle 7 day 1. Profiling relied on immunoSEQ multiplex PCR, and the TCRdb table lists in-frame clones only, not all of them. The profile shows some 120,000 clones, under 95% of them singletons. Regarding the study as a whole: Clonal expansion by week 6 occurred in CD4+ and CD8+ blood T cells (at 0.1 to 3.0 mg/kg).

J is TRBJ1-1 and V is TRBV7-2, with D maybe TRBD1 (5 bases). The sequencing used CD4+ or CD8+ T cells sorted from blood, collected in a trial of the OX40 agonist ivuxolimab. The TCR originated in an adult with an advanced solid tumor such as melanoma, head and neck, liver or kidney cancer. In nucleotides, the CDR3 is TGTGCCAGCAGCTTAGCGCCGGGGGCTGAAGCTTTCTTT. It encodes CASSLAPGAEAFF.